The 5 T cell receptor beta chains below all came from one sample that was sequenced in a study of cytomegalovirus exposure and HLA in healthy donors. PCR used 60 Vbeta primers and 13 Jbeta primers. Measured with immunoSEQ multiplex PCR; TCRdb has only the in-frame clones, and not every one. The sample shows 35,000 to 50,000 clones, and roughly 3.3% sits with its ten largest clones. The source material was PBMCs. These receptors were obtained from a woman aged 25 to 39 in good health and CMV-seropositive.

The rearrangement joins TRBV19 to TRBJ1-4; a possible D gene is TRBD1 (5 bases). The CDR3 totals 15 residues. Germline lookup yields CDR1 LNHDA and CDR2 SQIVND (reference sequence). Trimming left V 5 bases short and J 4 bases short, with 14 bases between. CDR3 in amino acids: CASSVTVLLNEKLFF. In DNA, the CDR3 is TGTGCCAGTAGTGTGACAGTTCTTCTTAATGAAAAACTGTTTTTT. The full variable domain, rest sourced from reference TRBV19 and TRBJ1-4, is DGGITQSPKYLFRKEGQNVTLSCEQNLNHDAMYWYRQDPGQGLRLIYYSQIVNDFQKGDIAEGYSVSREKKESFPLTVTSAQKNPTAFYLCASSVTVLLNEKLFFGSGTQLSVL.

The CDR3 spells CASSLIRFGGNEKLFF. The CDR3 nucleotides read TGTGCCAGCAGCCTGATTCGTTTTGGGGGGAATGAAAAACTGTTTTTT. The chain links TRBV7-9 to TRBJ1-4, with D perhaps TRBD1 (5 bases). The CDR3 is made up of 16 amino acids. Looked up from germline, CDR1 is SEHNR and CDR2 is FQNEAQ (reference sequence). V was trimmed by 5 bases and J by 5 bases, leaving 18 bases between them.

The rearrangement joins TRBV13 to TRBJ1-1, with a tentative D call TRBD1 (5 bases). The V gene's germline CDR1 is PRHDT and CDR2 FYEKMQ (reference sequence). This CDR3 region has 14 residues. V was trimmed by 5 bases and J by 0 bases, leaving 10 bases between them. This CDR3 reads CASSPIGVNTEAFF. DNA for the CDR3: TGTGCCAGCAGCCCGATAGGGGTGAACACTGAAGCTTTCTTT.

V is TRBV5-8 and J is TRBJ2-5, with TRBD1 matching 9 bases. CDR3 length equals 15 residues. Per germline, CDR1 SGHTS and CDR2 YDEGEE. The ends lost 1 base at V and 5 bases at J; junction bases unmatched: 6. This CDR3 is CASSLRDRARETQYF. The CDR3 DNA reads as TGTGCCAGCAGCTTGAGGGACAGGGCCCGGGAGACCCAGTACTTC.

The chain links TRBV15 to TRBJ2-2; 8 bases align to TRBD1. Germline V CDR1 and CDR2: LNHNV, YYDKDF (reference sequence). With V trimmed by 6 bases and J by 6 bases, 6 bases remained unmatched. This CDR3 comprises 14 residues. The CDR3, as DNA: TGTGCCACCAGACCGGACAGGGCGGCCGGGGAGCTGTTTTTT. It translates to CATRPDRAAGELFF.